These T cell receptor beta chains were read from a single sample in a study of siplizumab effects on memory and regulatory T cells. These receptors are not linked to any known antigen. Generated by immunoSEQ multiplex PCR, the TCRdb table keeps only in-frame clones and is missing some. This table holds 13,000 or so clones, about two fifths found once. Sequenced input: CFSE-low (dividing) CD8+ T cells sorted from an allogeneic mixed lymphocyte reaction. These receptors were obtained from a human donor in good health; the cells came from an allogeneic mixed lymphocyte reaction. Each CDR3 is given with its conserved first and last residue. Each record gives: J gene, V gene, clone size, D gene, CDR3 length, CDR3 DNA, CDR3 protein. A D gene is named only where the DNA matches it firmly. The size of a clone is reported for some rows only, either as once, few or many, or as a class for expanded clones.

TRBJ2-1 TRBV27 NA TRBD2 16 TGTGCCAGCAGTTTATTAGGACTAGCGGGAGGAGTTGAGCAGTTCTTC CASSLLGLAGGVEQFF
TRBJ1-3 TRBV15 NA NA 15 TGTGCCACCAGCAGAGATCGGGGGGGCGGAAACACCATATATTTT CATSRDRGGGNTIYF
TRBJ2-1 TRBV28 NA NA 13 TGTGCCAGCAGTCCTAGCTCCTACAATGAGCAGTTCTTC CASSPSSYNEQFF
TRBJ2-7 TRBV19 NA NA 13 TGTGCCAGTAGTATAGGTATTCTCGGCGAGCAGTACTTC CASSIGILGEQYF
TRBJ2-1 TRBV7-3 NA TRBD1 17 TGTGCCAGCAGCTGGGGACAGGGGCGCCAGCCCTACAATGAGCAGTTCTTC CASSWGQGRQPYNEQFF
TRBJ2-7 TRBV7-9 NA TRBD2 17 TGTGCCAGCAGCCCCCCAATCGGCGGGGGGAGCTCCTACGAGCAGTACTTC CASSPPIGGGSSYEQYF
TRBJ2-1 TRBV19 NA TRBD2 15 TGTGCCAGTAGTGCTTATAGCGGGGCGTACAATGAGCAGTTCTTC CASSAYSGAYNEQFF
TRBJ1-3 TRBV4-1 NA TRBD1 15 TGCGCCAGCAGCCCGGGACAGGCCTCTGGAAACACCATATATTTT CASSPGQASGNTIYF
TRBJ2-4 TRBV6-1 NA NA 16 TGTGCCAGCAGTGACTGGGGGATGGGAGCCAAAAACATTCAGTACTTC CASSDWGMGAKNIQYF
TRBJ1-2 TRBV9 NA NA 13 TGTGCCAGCAGCGTAGACGCGAACTATGGCTACACCTTC CASSVDANYGYTF
TRBJ2-5 TRBV29-1 once TRBD1 13 TGCAGCGTTCCTCGGACAGGGAAGGAGACCCAGTACTTC CSVPRTGKETQYF
TRBJ2-1 TRBV11-2 few NA 15 TGTGCCAGCAGCTTAGTGACGGGTCGCGGTAATGAGCAGTTCTTC CASSLVTGRGNEQFF
TRBJ2-7 TRBV11-3 medium-sized TRBD2 13 TGTGCCAGCAGCTTTGGACTAGCCTACGAGCAGTACTTC CASSFGLAYEQYF
TRBJ2-1 TRBV4-2 NA NA 15 TGTGCCAGCAGCCAGCACTTGAGCTCCTACAATGAGCAGTTCTTC CASSQHLSSYNEQFF
TRBJ1-3 TRBV19 few NA 18 TGTGCCAGTAACCTCCCCTTTGGGGGCGCCGACTCTGGAAACACCATATATTTT CASNLPFGGADSGNTIYF
TRBJ2-7 TRBV2 NA NA 11 TGTGCCAGCAGCAGCATTGACGAGCAGTACTTC CASSSIDEQYF
TRBJ1-2 TRBV11-2 medium-sized NA 16 TGTGCCAGCAGCCTGATACGGGACTGGGGGGACTATGGCTACACCTTC CASSLIRDWGDYGYTF
TRBJ2-7 TRBV27 NA NA 14 TGTGCCAGCAGTTTAATTGGGACGTACCAAATTGAGTACTTC CASSLIGTYQIEYF
TRBJ2-1 TRBV27 NA NA 14 TGTGCCAGCACCCCGTCCGGGACTTACAATGAGCAGTTCTTC CASTPSGTYNEQFF
TRBJ1-1 TRBV9 NA NA 15 TGTGCCAGCAGCTTCGGACCGGGAGGGGACACTGAAGCTTTCTTT CASSFGPGGDTEAFF
TRBJ1-1 TRBV5-6 few TRBD1 14 TGTGCCAGCAGCTCACAGGGGGCGGGCACTGAAGCTTTCTTT CASSSQGAGTEAFF
TRBJ1-1 TRBV19 NA NA 14 TGTGCCAGTAGTATGTGGGGGACGGACACTGAAGCTTTCTTT CASSMWGTDTEAFF
TRBJ2-2 TRBV2 few NA 17 TGTGCCAGCATCCCCCCTGGGGCGCCAGCGAGCACCGGGGAGCTGTTTTTT CASIPPGAPASTGELFF
TRBJ2-7 TRBV6-5 NA NA 13 TGTGCCAGCAGTTACTCGGCCGGGAACGAGCAGTACTTC CASSYSAGNEQYF
TRBJ2-7 TRBV27 NA TRBD2 15 TGTGCCAGCAGCCCTCTAGCGGGGGGCTCCTACGAGCAGTACTTC CASSPLAGGSYEQYF
TRBJ1-1 TRBV21-1 NA NA 16 TGTGCCAGCAGAACGGCGATAGCTACACATCGCACTGAAGCTTTCTTT CASRTAIATHRTEAFF
TRBJ1-4 TRBV27 NA NA 15 TGTGCCAGCAGTTTCAGCCGGGGGGACTTGGGGGAACTGTTTTTT CASSFSRGDLGELFF
TRBJ1-1 TRBV9 NA TRBD1 17 TGTGCCAGCAGCAATGCCCCGGGACAGAAAGCGAACACTGAAGCTTTCTTT CASSNAPGQKANTEAFF
TRBJ2-7 TRBV19 few NA 14 TGTGCCAGTAGTATAGATCTGGGGCATGGCGAGCAGTACTTC CASSIDLGHGEQYF
TRBJ2-3 TRBV29-1 NA NA 13 TGCAGCGTCCCGGGGCCAATAGCAGATACGCAGTATTTT CSVPGPIADTQYF
TRBJ1-2 TRBV27 NA NA 13 TGTGCCAGCACCGGGGCTCTTAAAGGGGGCTACACCTTC CASTGALKGGYTF